This is a list of T cell receptor beta chains from one sample in a study of T cell repertoires in cytomegalovirus infection. TCRdb reanalysed the reads using MiXCR and keeps one entry per CDR3 protein. Of some 940,000 distinct CDR3 sequences listed, roughly a third are singletons. No antigen is known for these receptors. The source was cultured CD8+ T cells from PBMCs, collected from culture after CMV antigen stimulation. These TCRs come from a human donor in good health (CMV status not recorded). Some clones in this sample may be carry-over from other donors' samples. Each CDR3 is given with its conserved first and last residue. A D gene is named only where the DNA matches it firmly. A row's size may be missing; if present it is once, few, many or a size class.

TRBV7-2 TRBD1 few CASTGTGVNYGYTF
TRBV6-6 . few CASSYSWGARSREQFF
TRBV12-3/TRBV12-4 TRBD2 . CASSETSVQETQYF
TRBV6-1 . . CASSHAHPSLSGANVLTF
TRBV7-9 TRBD2 few CASSLDLEGLAGAHTQYF
TRBV24-1 . . CATSDTAGTPLNEQFF
TRBV6-5 . . CASSYGGSSGANVLTF
TRBV6-2/TRBV6-3 TRBD1 . CASSYSTGWNQPQHF
TRBV6-6 . . CASSYPDRSKLFF
TRBV5-6 . . CASSHFKGLTDTQYF
TRBV5-6 TRBD2 few CASSFSRGGDNEQFF
TRBV10-3 . few CAISESTGSNQPQHF
TRBV24-1 . . CATSVHGTDTQYF
TRBV4-1 . . CASSQKSPASTDTQYF
TRBV6-5 TRBD1 . CASSYGGQSSYEQYF
TRBV27 . . CASSPPFKVSYNEQFF
TRBV7-9 TRBD2 few CASTFGSSGGLFTDTQYF
TRBV27 TRBD2 . CASSFGGGFPEQFF
TRBV7-2 . many CASSLAGSGRETQYF
TRBV20-1 . once CSARAVDYGYTF
TRBV13 TRBD2 . CASSRLAGASPQDEQYF
TRBV12-5 . once CASGLVVEYGYTF
TRBV10-3 . . CAIRVAIYHEQYF
TRBV13 . . CASSLSGINTEAFF
TRBV4-2 . . CASSQAGITEAFF
TRBV13 TRBD1 . CASSLGFGQGIDSPLHF
TRBV19 TRBD1 . CASSIVGQGAYNEQFF
TRBV5-1 . . CASSLALGASYNEQFF
TRBV5-4 TRBD2 . CASSTTSSNTQYF
TRBV27 . few CASSFADPRYNEQFF
TRBV14 . . CASSQGRTMPQHF
TRBV20-1 . . CSARAGSYEQYF
TRBV11-2 . few CASSLVSVNYGYTF
TRBV5-4 . . CASSYLPTGLSNQPQHF
TRBV7-3 . . CTSSLFGSSSNEQFF
TRBV19 . few CASSKEGGQGNTGELFF
TRBV15 TRBD2 . CATSRDLAGGIGETQYF
TRBV7-6 TRBD1 . CASSFGTEDYGYTF
TRBV5-6 . few CASSFVGGGDTEAFF
TRBV29-1 . once CSVEDLGVRDTQYF
TRBV7-6 . few CASSLARGGVEQYF
TRBV5-5 . once CASSPGQGGPYNEQFF
TRBV14 . . CASSRRPGEANYGYTF
TRBV27 . . CASSLGGFLQPQHF
TRBV7-2 . many CASSEWLGNTEAFF
TRBV7-2 TRBD2 many CASSPDAGGELYF
TRBV4-1 . . CASSLYRLVRGNQPQHF
TRBV19 . . CATRIRDTRGELFF